The following is a T cell receptor beta chain sequence with its context. Its antigen is unidentified. Germline V gives CDR1 SNHLY, CDR2 FYNNEI. This CDR3 has 14 residues. V was clipped by 7 bases and J by 6 bases, with 18 bases between them. It was with 60 Vbeta and 13 Jbeta primers that the PCR ran. Measured with immunoSEQ multiplex PCR; TCRdb has only the in-frame clones, and not every one. Counted here are under 75,000 clones, roughly 89% occurring once; the ten biggest clones make up 1.5% to 2.5%. This sample is part of a study of cytomegalovirus exposure and HLA in healthy donors. Study-level background: A prior analysis found 117 million unique TCR beta sequences from 150 million to 200 million T cells. Study-wide findings and caveats: TCR beta chains numbering more than 150 were designated cytomegalovirus-associated. A previous analysis found most TCR beta V segments productive roughly 87% or roughly 30% of the time. An Asian-associated ancestry cluster reportedly showed fewer N-insertions than the roughly 670-donor mean in a later analysis.

The chain links TRBV2 to TRBJ1-2, with no clear D. The sequencing sample was made of PBMCs. This TCR derives from a young woman in good health and CMV-seronegative. CDR3 amino acids: CASKNERGGDGYTF. The CDR3 nucleotides read TGTGCCAGCAAAAACGAACGGGGAGGCGATGGCTACACCTTC.